The 4 T cell receptor beta chains presented below share a single source sample, sequenced in a study of neurological immune-mediated disorders. In TCRdb, the 5' RACE reads were re-called with MiXCR into one record per CDR3 protein. Altogether about 41,000 distinct CDR3 sequences are present, 14% being singletons, with the ten largest covering roughly 3.6%. The material sequenced was CD4+ T cells from blood. The source is a woman aged 60-70 years with HTLV-1-associated myelopathy (HAM/TSP).

This clonotype occurred many times. This chain uses TRBV4-2 with TRBJ1-3; D ambiguous. Germline V gene sequence: CDR1 LGHNA, CDR2 YNFKEQ. This CDR3 comprises 18 residues. V was cut by 0 bases and J by 0 bases, with 15 bases left in between. CDR3 in amino acids: CASSQDTGQVHSGNTIYF. The CDR3, as DNA: TGTGCCAGCAGCCAAGATACTGGGCAGGTCCACTCTGGAAACACCATATATTTT.

The sample holds many counts of this clonotype. The rearrangement links TRBV5-1 to TRBJ1-3, with D maybe TRBD1 (5 bases). CDR3 length equals 17 residues. V was cut by 5 bases and J by 0 bases, with 18 bases left in between. In germline, CDR1 is SGHRS, CDR2 YFSETQ. CDR3: CASSLSGGLDSGNTIYF. As DNA, the CDR3 is TGCGCCAGCAGTCTTTCCGGGGGACTTGACTCTGGAAACACCATATATTTT.

Ten or more counts support this clonotype. V gene TRBV18 combines with J gene TRBJ2-2; tentative D call: TRBD1 (6 bases). CDR3 length: 18 amino acids. V lost 5 bases to trimming and J lost 4 bases, with 23 bases between them. Germline loops: CDR1 KGHSH, CDR2 LQKENI. The CDR3 is CASSTGTLGPRPTGELFF. CDR3 bases: TGTGCCAGCTCAACTGGGACATTGGGTCCGAGGCCCACCGGGGAGCTGTTTTTT. Full variable domain (missing parts from reference TRBV18 and TRBJ2-2): NAGVMQNPRHLVRRRGQEARLRCSPMKGHSHVYWYRQLPEEGLKFMVYLQKENIIDESGMPKERFSAEFPKEGPSILRIQQVVRGDSAAYFCASSTGTLGPRPTGELFFGEGSRLTVL.

There are many counts of this clonotype. The chain couples TRBV3-1 to TRBJ1-3; D uncertain. The CDR3 is 17 residues long. The germline CDR1 and CDR2 sequences are LGHDT and YNNKEL (reference sequence). V was clipped by 3 bases and J by 0 bases, with 15 bases between them. CDR3 DNA: TGTGCCAGCAGCCACCTGGGTGAGGACGGCTCTGGAAACACCATATATTTT. Translated: CASSHLGEDGSGNTIYF.